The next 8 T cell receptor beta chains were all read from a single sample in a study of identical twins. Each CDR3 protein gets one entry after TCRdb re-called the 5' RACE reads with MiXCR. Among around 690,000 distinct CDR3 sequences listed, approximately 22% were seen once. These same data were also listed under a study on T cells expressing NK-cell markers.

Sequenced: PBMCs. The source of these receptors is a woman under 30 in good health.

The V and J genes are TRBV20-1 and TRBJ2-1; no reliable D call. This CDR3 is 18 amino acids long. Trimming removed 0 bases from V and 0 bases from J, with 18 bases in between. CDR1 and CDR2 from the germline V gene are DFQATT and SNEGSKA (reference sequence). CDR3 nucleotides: TGCAGTGCTAGAGATCGACGCAAGACGCTCACCTCCTACAATGAGCAGTTCTTC. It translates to CSARDRRKTLTSYNEQFF.

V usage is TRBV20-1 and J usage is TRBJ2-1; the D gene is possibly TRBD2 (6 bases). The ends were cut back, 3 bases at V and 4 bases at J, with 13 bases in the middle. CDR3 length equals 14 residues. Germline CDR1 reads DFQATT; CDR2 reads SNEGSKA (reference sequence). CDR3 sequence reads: CSARSGGDYNEQFF. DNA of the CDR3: TGCAGTGCTAGGTCAGGAGGGGATTACAATGAGCAGTTCTTC.

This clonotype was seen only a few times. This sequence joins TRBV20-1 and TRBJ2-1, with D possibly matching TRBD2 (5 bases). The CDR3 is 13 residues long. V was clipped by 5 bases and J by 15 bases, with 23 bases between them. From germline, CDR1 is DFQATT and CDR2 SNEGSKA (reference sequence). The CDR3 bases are TGCAGTGCTGTTAGCGAGGGTCGAAGGGTGGGGTTCTTC. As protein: CSAVSEGRRVGFF.

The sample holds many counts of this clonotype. The CDR3: CASSAEGNYGYTF. The CDR3 DNA is TGTGCCAGCAGCGCCGAGGGTAACTATGGCTACACCTTC. This rearrangement joins TRBV9 to TRBJ1-2, with D hard to call. Germline lookup yields CDR1 SGDLS and CDR2 YYNGEE. V gave up 3 bases and J gave up 1 base, with 7 bases separating them. CDR3 length equals 13 residues.

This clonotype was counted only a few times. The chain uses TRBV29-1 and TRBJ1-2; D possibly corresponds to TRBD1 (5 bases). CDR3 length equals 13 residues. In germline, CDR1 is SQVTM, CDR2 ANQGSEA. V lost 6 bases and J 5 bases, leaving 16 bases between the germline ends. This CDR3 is CSVVQGSGYGYTF. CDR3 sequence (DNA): TGCAGCGTAGTGCAGGGTTCAGGGTATGGCTACACCTTC.

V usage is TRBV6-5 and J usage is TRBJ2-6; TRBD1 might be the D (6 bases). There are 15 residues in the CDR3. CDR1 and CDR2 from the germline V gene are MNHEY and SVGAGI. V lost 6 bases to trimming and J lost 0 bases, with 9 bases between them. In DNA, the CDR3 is TGTGCCAGCAGGTACAGGGTCTCTGGGGCCAACGTCCTGACTTTC. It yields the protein CASRYRVSGANVLTF.

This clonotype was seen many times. The CDR3 loop is CSASLGGDEQYF. CDR3 nucleotides: TGCAGTGCTAGTCTTGGGGGGGACGAGCAGTACTTC. This chain joins TRBV20-1 and TRBJ2-7; 7 bases are a match to TRBD2. The CDR3 has 12 amino acids. After removal of 3 bases from V and 5 bases from J, the junction contained 4 bases not matched to a gene. CDR1 and CDR2 (germline): DFQATT, SNEGSKA (reference sequence).

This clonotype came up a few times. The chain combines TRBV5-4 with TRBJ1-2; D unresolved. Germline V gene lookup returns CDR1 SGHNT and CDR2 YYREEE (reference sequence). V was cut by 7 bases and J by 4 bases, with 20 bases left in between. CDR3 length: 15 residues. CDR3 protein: CASRRVGSSSYGYTF. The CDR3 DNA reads TGTGCCAGCCGGCGCGTGGGGTCTTCGAGCTATGGCTACACCTTC.